This TCR beta chain was observed in a study of CD8+ T cells in alopecia areata (dated by TCRdb to between 2018 and 2020). Some background on the complete study: The treated patients, all with moderate-to-severe alopecia areata, were enrolled in an open-label pilot trial of oral tofacitinib given at 5 to 10 mg twice daily. Patients received tofacitinib for 6 to 18 months and were then followed off drug for 6 months to check for delayed response and recurrence. For the treated patients, the SALT score, which quantifies what percentage of scalp surface area is affected, served as the measure of disease severity. To study T cell clonal expansion in alopecia areata, the researchers applied high-throughput TCRbeta sequencing to both the C3H/HeJ mouse model and human patients. On the human side, TCRbeta sequencing was run on scalp tissue and on sorted CD4+ and CD8+ peripheral blood T cells from healthy controls and from alopecia areata patients with either patchy or totalis/universalis disease. Biopsies were taken from tofacitinib-treated patients at baseline and again at 4 and 24 weeks into treatment, and several of those patients also had a later scalp biopsy. Scalp clonality was compared among normal scalp (n=4), patchy alopecia areata scalp (n=8), and alopecia totalis/universalis scalp (n=8). RNA came from the PAXgene miRNA kit for fixed scalp, the miRNeasy kit for PBMCs, and the RNeasy kit for mouse skin. TCRbeta CDR3 regions were amplified by immunoSEQ multiplex PCR using 35 Vbeta forward and 13 Jbeta reverse primers.

The research as a whole found: Unlike mouse skin, which is dominated by gammadelta T cells, normal human skin has resident alphabeta T cells that are also sequenced, and this complicates analysis of the scalp TCR repertoire. Higher clonality and more expanded CD8+ clones were observed in lesional scalp than in normal scalp, particularly in alopecia totalis/universalis, a finding suggestive of antigenic drive. Shared TCR sequences between patients were less evident than in mice, which may be partly attributable to HLA diversity in the patient population. With tofacitinib, both scalp clonality and the number of expanded CD8+ clones among the top 100 scalp clones went down significantly. Many expanded lesional clones were found to persist in scalp and blood during tofacitinib treatment, and relapse after treatment cessation may be partly explained by this persistence. The treated cohort was small, with a single nonresponder, so links between baseline CD8+ expansion and response need larger studies.

The time point label for this specimen denotes: around 29 days on oral tofacitinib. What this sample's treatment or condition label stands for: oral pan-JAK inhibitor, 5-10 mg twice daily. Peripheral blood and lesional scalp punch biopsies were obtained from patients with alopecia areata. After PBMCs were isolated by density centrifugation and stained for CD3, CD4 and CD8, a FACSAria was used to sort CD4+ and CD8+ T cells. Taken from the germline V gene, the CDR1 and CDR2 loops are SQVTM and ANQGSEA. At the junction V is shortened by 7 bases and J by 0 bases; bases outside the gene matches: 6. The cysteine opens and the phenylalanine closes a CDR3 of 14 amino acids. The sequence is cut down to CDR3 DNA, 42 bases in frame from base 1. On this clone itself: Its recognized antigen is unknown. The input lacks base qualities; no much larger clone sits a single base away.

Library method: the immunoSEQ multiplex PCR assay. To provide template for TCR sequencing, every sample had RNA extracted and reverse transcribed into cDNA. SuperScript III was used for first-strand cDNA synthesis, primed with a 2:1 mix of oligo-dT and random hexamers. Amplification bias was assessed with a synthetic immune receptor repertoire, and residual bias was removed computationally. As for how the authors treated the data: Raw reads were preprocessed for error removal, and CDR3 was defined according to IMGT conventions as running from the conserved cysteine to phenylalanine. Clonality was computed as 1 minus the Shannon entropy, with the entropy normalized by log2 of the number of productive unique TCRs. Whether each scalp clone was CD4 or CD8 was inferred by checking scalp TCRbeta sequences against the CD4 and CD8 repertoires from sorted blood. Not all clones reach the TCRdb copy of this immuneACCESS table, which keeps in-frame sequences only. Checked studies attribute under half of the gap to unresolved V genes and leave the rest unexplained. From that table come the V and J calls and clone size; the DNA was used to work out D and trimming. A total of fewer than 250,000 clones appear in this sample, 64% of them only once. The ten most abundant clones make up about 4% of the sample.

This TCR derives from a human donor with alopecia areata. Here the sequenced sample was CD4+ T cells sorted from blood, taken at week 4, from a patient treated with tofacitinib. The V and J segments used are TRBV29-1 and TRBJ1-5; the central 7 bases match TRBD1. The CDR3 corresponds to CSARDSDSNQPQHF. At the DNA level, the sequence is TGCAGCGCCCGGGACAGTGATAGCAATCAGCCCCAGCATTTT.